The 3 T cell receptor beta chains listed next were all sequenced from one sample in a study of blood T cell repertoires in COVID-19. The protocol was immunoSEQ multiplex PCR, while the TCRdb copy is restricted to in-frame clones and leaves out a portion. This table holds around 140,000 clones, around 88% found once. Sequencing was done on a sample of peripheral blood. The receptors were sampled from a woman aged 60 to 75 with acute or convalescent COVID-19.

CDR3 sequence (DNA): TGTGCCAGCAGCTTAGTTCGGGATGGCTACACCTTC. Translated, it gives CASSLVRDGYTF. The J gene is TRBJ1-2, the V gene TRBV7-2; D is ambiguous. CDR1 and CDR2 from the germline V gene are SGHTA and FQGNSA. V lost 1 base to trimming and J lost 6 bases, with 6 bases between them. This CDR3 is 12 amino acids long.

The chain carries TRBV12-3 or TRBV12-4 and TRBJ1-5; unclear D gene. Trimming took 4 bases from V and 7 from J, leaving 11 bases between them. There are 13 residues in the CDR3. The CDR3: CASSSDGGQPQHF. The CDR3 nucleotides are TGTGCCAGCAGTTCCGACGGCGGGCAGCCCCAGCATTTT.

The CDR3: CASSLVRGHYGYTF. CDR3 sequence (DNA): TGTGCCAGCAGCTTGGTGCGGGGGCACTATGGCTACACCTTC. V and J are TRBV5-8 and TRBJ1-2, with D perhaps TRBD1 (6 bases). This CDR3 contains 14 residues. Germline V gene lookup returns CDR1 SGHTS and CDR2 YDEGEE. V was clipped by 0 bases and J by 3 bases, with 9 bases between them. The full variable domain, rest sourced from reference TRBV5-8 and TRBJ1-2, is EAGVTQSPTHLIKTRGQQATLRCSPISGHTSVYWYQQALGLGLQFLLWYDEGEERNRGNFPPRFSGRQFPNYSSELNVNALELEDSALYLCASSLVRGHYGYTFGSGTRLTVV.